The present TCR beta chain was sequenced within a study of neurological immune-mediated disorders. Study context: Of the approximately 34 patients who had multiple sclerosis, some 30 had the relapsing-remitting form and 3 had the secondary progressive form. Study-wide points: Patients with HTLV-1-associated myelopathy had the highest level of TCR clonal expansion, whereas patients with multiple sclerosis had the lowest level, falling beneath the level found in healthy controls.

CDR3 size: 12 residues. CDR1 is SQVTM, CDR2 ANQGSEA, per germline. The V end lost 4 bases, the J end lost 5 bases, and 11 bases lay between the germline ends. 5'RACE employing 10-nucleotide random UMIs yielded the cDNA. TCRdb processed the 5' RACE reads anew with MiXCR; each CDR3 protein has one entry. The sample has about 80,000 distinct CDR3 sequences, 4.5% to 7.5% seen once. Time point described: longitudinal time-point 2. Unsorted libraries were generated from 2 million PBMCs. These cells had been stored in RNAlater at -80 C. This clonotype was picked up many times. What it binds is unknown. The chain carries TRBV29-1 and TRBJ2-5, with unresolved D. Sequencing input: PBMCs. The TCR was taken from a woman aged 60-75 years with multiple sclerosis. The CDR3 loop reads CSVGGSAETQYF. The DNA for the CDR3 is TGCAGCGTTGGTGGGTCTGCGGAGACCCAGTACTTC.